This is a list of T cell receptor beta chains from one sample in a study of a mutant IDH1 vaccine in newly diagnosed glioma. Assay used: immunoSEQ multiplex PCR; TCRdb lists only in-frame clones, some missing. The sample lists about 32,000 clones; approximately 78% were seen once. No antigen has been identified for these receptors. The sequencing here drew on PBMCs, taken from a glioma patient whose treatment included an IDH1 peptide vaccine. The receptors shown here come from a man between 25 and 39 years old with glioma. Both conserved end residues are part of each CDR3. D genes are given only for firm matches. Expanded clones get a size class; other rows say once, few or many, or leave the size out.

V	size	D	J	DNA	CDR3
TRBV9	-	-	TRBJ2-2	TGTGCCAGCAGCGTAGGAGCCCCCACCGGGGAGCTGTTTTTT	CASSVGAPTGELFF
TRBV7-2	-	-	TRBJ2-2	TGTGCCAGCAGCTTAGAGGGGGGGGGCACCGGGGAGCTGTTTTTT	CASSLEGGGTGELFF
TRBV19	-	-	TRBJ1-5	TGTGCCAGTACCCCGGTTGTGGGCACTCAGCCCCAGCATTTT	CASTPVVGTQPQHF
TRBV7-9	-	TRBD2	TRBJ2-2	TGTGCCAGCAGCTTAGCTAGCGGGGCTATCACCGGGGAGCTGTTTTTT	CASSLASGAITGELFF
TRBV2	medium-sized	-	TRBJ1-5	TGTGCCAGCAGAATAGAGGGTATTCAGCCCCAGCATTTT	CASRIEGIQPQHF
TRBV4-2	-	TRBD2	TRBJ2-1	TGTGCCAGCAGCCAAGGCCCTAGCGGGAGTGCGGATGAGCAGTTCTTC	CASSQGPSGSADEQFF
TRBV30	-	-	TRBJ1-1	TGTGCCTGGTCCCCCTTCGGGGGGAAGGCTTTCTTT	CAWSPFGGKAFF
TRBV6-5	few	-	TRBJ1-1	TGTGCCAGCAGCTCAGGGTTGAACACTGAAGCTTTCTTT	CASSSGLNTEAFF
TRBV2	-	-	TRBJ1-2	TGTGCCAGCAGTGAACGGTCCGACTATGGCTACACCTTC	CASSERSDYGYTF
TRBV28	-	-	TRBJ1-1	TGTGTAGCAGGGGCTATGAACACTGAAGCTTTCTTT	CVAGAMNTEAFF
TRBV9	-	TRBD2	TRBJ2-7	TGTGCCAGCAGCCCCTGGTTAGCGGGTACTTACGAGCAGTACTTC	CASSPWLAGTYEQYF
TRBV6-1	-	-	TRBJ2-5	TGTGCCAGCAGTGAAGGCCGGTCCTCCTACGAGACCCAGTACTTC	CASSEGRSSYETQYF
TRBV5-5	-	-	TRBJ1-5	TGTGCCAGCAGCTTAGGACAGAACAATCAGCCCCAGCATTTT	CASSLGQNNQPQHF
TRBV30	-	-	TRBJ1-1	TGTGCCTGGTCCGAGGGGGGGTTGAACACTGAAGCTTTCTTT	CAWSEGGLNTEAFF
TRBV9	-	-	TRBJ2-2	TGTGCCAGCAGCGTAGGGGCGACGGGGTCCGGGGAGCTGTTTTTT	CASSVGATGSGELFF
TRBV28	few	-	TRBJ1-2	TGTGCCAGCAGTTTATACTCGGGGTATGGCTACACCTTC	CASSLYSGYGYTF
TRBV20-1	-	-	TRBJ2-7	TGCAGTGCTGAAGGAGGAGACGAGCAGTACTTC	CSAEGGDEQYF
TRBV5-6	-	-	TRBJ2-7	TGTGCCAGCAGCTCAAACTACGAGCAGTACTTC	CASSSNYEQYF
TRBV19	-	TRBD2	TRBJ2-1	TGTGCCAGTAGTAGGCTAGCGGATTCGGTCAATGAGCAGTTCTTC	CASSRLADSVNEQFF
TRBV18	-	-	TRBJ2-1	TGTGCCAGCTCTTGGGAGATTGGATACAATGAGCAGTTCTTC	CASSWEIGYNEQFF
TRBV5-6	-	-	TRBJ2-7	TGTGCCAGCAGCTTCGGGGACTCCATCTACGAGCAGTACTTC	CASSFGDSIYEQYF
TRBV6-1	-	TRBD1	TRBJ2-1	TGTGCCAGCAGCTCAGGGGGCTATTCCTACAATGAGCAGTTCTTC	CASSSGGYSYNEQFF
TRBV30	-	-	TRBJ2-7	TGTGCCTGGGGTGACGGAGCCAGGTCCTACGAGCAGTACTTC	CAWGDGARSYEQYF
TRBV10-3	-	-	TRBJ1-1	TGTGCCATCAGTGAGGAGGGGGACACTGAAGCTTTCTTT	CAISEEGDTEAFF
TRBV18	few	-	TRBJ1-2	TGTGCCAGCTCATACGGTGACTATGGCTACACCTTC	CASSYGDYGYTF
TRBV19	few	-	TRBJ1-1	TGTGCCTCCAGGATTGGAGACACTGAAGCTTTCTTT	CASRIGDTEAFF
TRBV5-1	once	-	TRBJ1-3	TGCGCCAGCTCGGAGTATAGCTCTGGAAACACCATATATTTT	CASSEYSSGNTIYF
TRBV14	-	-	TRBJ1-1	TGTGCCAGCAGTCGGACAGCCGGGAACACTGAAGCTTTCTTT	CASSRTAGNTEAFF
TRBV5-6	-	-	TRBJ1-5	TGTGCCAGCAGCTTGGTGGGGTATAGCAATCAGCCCCAGCATTTT	CASSLVGYSNQPQHF
TRBV5-1	-	-	TRBJ2-5	TGCGCCAGCAGCTTGATCGGTCAAGAGACCCAGTACTTC	CASSLIGQETQYF
TRBV9	-	TRBD1	TRBJ2-2	TGTGCCAGCAGCGTAGGATCGGACAGGGCGGTAATATCTGCCGGGGAGCTGTTTTTT	CASSVGSDRAVISAGELFF
TRBV9	-	-	TRBJ2-1	TGTGCCAGCAGTCCGACGGTCAGCTCCTACAATGAGCAGTTCTTC	CASSPTVSSYNEQFF
TRBV9	-	-	TRBJ2-3	TGTGCCAGCAGCGTAGGGTCAGATAGCACAGATACGCAGTATTTT	CASSVGSDSTDTQYF
TRBV27	-	-	TRBJ1-5	TGTGCCAGCGGAATACTAGTCGGGGGAGGGGGCAATCAGCCCCAGCATTTT	CASGILVGGGGNQPQHF
TRBV5-1	-	TRBD2	TRBJ2-5	TGCGCCAGCAGCTTGGGGACTAGCGGGATTCGAGAGACCCAGTACTTC	CASSLGTSGIRETQYF
TRBV5-1	once	-	TRBJ2-6	TGCGCCAGCAGCTTGGAGATTCCGGGGGTCCCCTCTGGGGCCAACGTCCTGACTTTC	CASSLEIPGVPSGANVLTF
TRBV2	-	-	TRBJ1-2	TGTGCCAGCAGTGAAGACACAGGGTCGGCTGGCTACACCTTC	CASSEDTGSAGYTF
TRBV18	-	-	TRBJ2-7	TGTGCCAGCTCACCACCCGACGGTGGGAGCTCCTACGAGCAGTACTTC	CASSPPDGGSSYEQYF
TRBV28	-	TRBD2	TRBJ2-1	TGTGCCAGCACTACGGGGGGTCTTAAAGCCGGTGAGCAGTTCTTC	CASTTGGLKAGEQFF
TRBV6-4	-	-	TRBJ1-6	TGTGCCAGCAGTGCGTCGAGCTCCTATAATTCACCCCTCCACTTT	CASSASSSYNSPLHF
TRBV6-5	-	-	TRBJ1-5	TGTGCCAGCAGTTATTCCGGGACGGGCAATCAGCCCCAGCATTTT	CASSYSGTGNQPQHF
TRBV6-5	-	-	TRBJ1-2	TGTGCCAGCAGTTACGGTGGAGGGCGGAGCTATGGCTACACCTTC	CASSYGGGRSYGYTF
TRBV27	-	TRBD1	TRBJ1-5	TGTGCCAGCAGCCGGACAGGGGTCGGTCAGCCCCAGCATTTT	CASSRTGVGQPQHF
TRBV7-2	few	-	TRBJ1-2	TGTGCCAGCAGCCGGGACGGAAACTATGGCTACACCTTC	CASSRDGNYGYTF
TRBV9	-	TRBD2	TRBJ2-3	TGTGCCAGCAGCGTAGTTGGCGGGAGAAGAGATACGCAGTATTTT	CASSVVGGRRDTQYF
TRBV28	few	TRBD1	TRBJ2-5	TGTGCCAGCAGTTCCGGACAGGGAGAGACCCAGTACTTC	CASSSGQGETQYF
TRBV7-9	-	TRBD1	TRBJ2-7	TGTGCCAGCAGCCTAGGGGACAGGGACTACGAGCAGTACTTC	CASSLGDRDYEQYF
TRBV27	-	-	TRBJ1-1	TGTGCCAGCAGGGGGGGGGTCACTGAAGCTTTCTTT	CASRGGVTEAFF
TRBV30	few	-	TRBJ1-2	TGTGCCTGGAGAGGGTACTCGGGGAGCAACTATGGCTACACCTTC	CAWRGYSGSNYGYTF
TRBV5-6	-	-	TRBJ1-2	TGTGCCAGCAGCAGGGGACCGACATATGGCTACACCTTC	CASSRGPTYGYTF
TRBV29-1	-	-	TRBJ2-3	TGCAGCGAACGGGACACTAGCACAGATACGCAGTATTTT	CSERDTSTDTQYF
TRBV30	-	-	TRBJ2-6	TGTGCCTGGAGTGTACGAGGGCTCTTTACTGGGGCCAACGTCCTGACTTTC	CAWSVRGLFTGANVLTF
TRBV4-3	-	-	TRBJ2-5	TGCGCCAGCAGCCAAGATATCGGGGAGACCCAGTACTTC	CASSQDIGETQYF
TRBV7-9	-	-	TRBJ1-4	TGTGCCAGCAGCTCTGATTTTGGGGCTAATGAAAAACTGTTTTTT	CASSSDFGANEKLFF
TRBV19	-	TRBD1	TRBJ2-2	TGTGCCAGTAGTACCCGGACAGGGGGGCCCGCGAACACCGGGGAGCTGTTTTTT	CASSTRTGGPANTGELFF
TRBV6-5	-	TRBD1	TRBJ1-6	TGTGCCAGCAACCGGGACACCGAGGGGGCTTCACCCCTCCACTTT	CASNRDTEGASPLHF
TRBV6-1	-	-	TRBJ1-1	TGTGCCAGCAGTGAACTCGGTTCAGGGAGGACTGAAGCTTTCTTT	CASSELGSGRTEAFF
TRBV7-6	-	-	TRBJ2-2	TGTGCCAGCAGCTTAGTCTCAGGGACGGGCACCGGGGAGCTGTTTTTT	CASSLVSGTGTGELFF